The rows below give T cell receptor beta chains drawn from one sample of a study of cytomegalovirus exposure and HLA in healthy donors. The table came from immunoSEQ multiplex PCR; TCRdb's copy has only in-frame clones and leaves some out. The sample yields more than 95,000 clones, 65% to 85% seen once. The sequenced material came from PBMCs. The receptors come from a man between 18 and 29 years old in good health and CMV-seropositive. Both conserved end residues are part of each CDR3. Fields, in order: D gene, J gene, clone size, V gene, CDR3 protein, CDR3 DNA. The D gene is left open where the match is weak. The size entry is marked missing in some rows and otherwise reads once, few, many or a size class.

D gene: -; J gene: TRBJ2-3; clone size: -; V gene: TRBV14; CDR3 protein: CASSQDPQRTQYF; CDR3 DNA: TGTGCCAGCAGCCAAGATCCCCAGCGTACGCAGTATTTT
D gene: -; J gene: TRBJ1-2; clone size: -; V gene: TRBV19; CDR3 protein: CASRSDRGTYGYTF; CDR3 DNA: TGTGCCAGTAGGAGCGATAGAGGGACTTATGGCTACACCTTC
D gene: -; J gene: TRBJ2-7; clone size: -; V gene: TRBV4-2; CDR3 protein: CASSQDQTGYEQYF; CDR3 DNA: TGTGCCAGCAGCCAAGATCAGACAGGCTACGAGCAGTACTTC
D gene: TRBD2; J gene: TRBJ2-6; clone size: -; V gene: TRBV10-3; CDR3 protein: CAISESGGLGANVLTF; CDR3 DNA: TGTGCCATCAGTGAGTCGGGGGGGTTGGGGGCCAACGTCCTGACTTTC
D gene: -; J gene: TRBJ2-3; clone size: -; V gene: TRBV7-2; CDR3 protein: CASSARRGIADTQYF; CDR3 DNA: TGTGCCAGCAGCGCCCGGAGAGGGATCGCAGATACGCAGTATTTT
D gene: -; J gene: TRBJ2-1; clone size: -; V gene: TRBV7-9; CDR3 protein: CASSETQGEQFF; CDR3 DNA: TGTGCCAGCAGCGAAACGCAGGGTGAGCAGTTCTTC
D gene: -; J gene: TRBJ1-3; clone size: -; V gene: TRBV5-5; CDR3 protein: CASSLDTVSGNTIYF; CDR3 DNA: TGTGCCAGCAGCTTGGATACAGTTTCGGGAAACACCATATATTTT
D gene: TRBD2; J gene: TRBJ2-2; clone size: once; V gene: TRBV11-2; CDR3 protein: CASSLGLAGGGTGELFF; CDR3 DNA: TGTGCCAGCAGCCTGGGACTAGCGGGAGGAGGGACCGGGGAGCTGTTTTTT
D gene: TRBD2; J gene: TRBJ2-3; clone size: -; V gene: TRBV7-9; CDR3 protein: CASSLRRGGSSSSSDTQYF; CDR3 DNA: TGTGCCAGCAGCTTACGGCGGGGGGGTTCTAGTAGCTCTTCAGATACGCAGTATTTT
D gene: -; J gene: TRBJ1-1; clone size: once; V gene: TRBV4-1; CDR3 protein: CASSSDGGEMNTEAFF; CDR3 DNA: TGCGCCAGCAGTTCAGACGGAGGGGAAATGAACACTGAAGCTTTCTTT
D gene: -; J gene: TRBJ2-1; clone size: -; V gene: TRBV5-4; CDR3 protein: CASRGPLRDEQFF; CDR3 DNA: TGTGCCAGCAGGGGGCCCCTCCGGGATGAGCAGTTCTTC
D gene: TRBD1; J gene: TRBJ2-7; clone size: -; V gene: TRBV7-8; CDR3 protein: CASSRDRGPVSEQYF; CDR3 DNA: TGTGCCAGCAGCAGAGACAGGGGGCCCGTCTCCGAGCAGTACTTC
D gene: TRBD2; J gene: TRBJ2-2; clone size: -; V gene: TRBV5-1; CDR3 protein: CASSLVGLADTGELFF; CDR3 DNA: TGCGCCAGCAGCTTGGTGGGACTAGCGGACACCGGGGAGCTGTTTTTT
D gene: -; J gene: TRBJ1-5; clone size: -; V gene: TRBV7-2; CDR3 protein: CASSLVQSMNQPQHF; CDR3 DNA: TGTGCCAGCAGCTTAGTCCAGTCAATGAATCAGCCCCAGCATTTT
D gene: TRBD1; J gene: TRBJ1-4; clone size: -; V gene: TRBV2; CDR3 protein: CASSPGQINEKLFF; CDR3 DNA: TGTGCCAGCAGTCCGGGACAGATAAATGAAAAACTGTTTTTT
D gene: -; J gene: TRBJ2-1; clone size: few; V gene: TRBV7-9; CDR3 protein: CASSLALSPNEQFF; CDR3 DNA: TGTGCCAGCAGCTTAGCGCTATCCCCGAATGAGCAGTTCTTC
D gene: TRBD1; J gene: TRBJ1-4; clone size: -; V gene: TRBV2; CDR3 protein: CASSPGQGSEKLFF; CDR3 DNA: TGTGCCAGCAGCCCGGGACAGGGAAGTGAAAAACTGTTTTTT
D gene: -; J gene: TRBJ2-1; clone size: few; V gene: TRBV27; CDR3 protein: CASSFFSRLIYNEQFF; CDR3 DNA: TGTGCCAGCAGTTTCTTTTCTAGGCTAATCTACAATGAGCAGTTCTTC
D gene: -; J gene: TRBJ1-3; clone size: -; V gene: TRBV2; CDR3 protein: CASSGSSGNTIYF; CDR3 DNA: TGTGCCAGCAGTGGGAGCTCTGGAAACACCATATATTTT
D gene: -; J gene: TRBJ1-1; clone size: -; V gene: TRBV9; CDR3 protein: CASSAEVTNTEAFF; CDR3 DNA: TGTGCCAGCAGCGCCGAGGTGACGAACACTGAAGCTTTCTTT
D gene: -; J gene: TRBJ2-7; clone size: -; V gene: TRBV27; CDR3 protein: CASSFRGFSYEQYF; CDR3 DNA: TGTGCCAGCAGTTTCAGGGGCTTCTCCTACGAGCAGTACTTC
D gene: TRBD1; J gene: TRBJ1-1; clone size: -; V gene: TRBV7-6; CDR3 protein: CASSPIQGAAEAFF; CDR3 DNA: TGTGCCAGCAGCCCCATACAGGGGGCGGCTGAAGCTTTCTTT
D gene: -; J gene: TRBJ1-2; clone size: -; V gene: TRBV9; CDR3 protein: CASSHEGGRGYTF; CDR3 DNA: TGTGCCAGCAGCCATGAGGGAGGGCGTGGCTACACCTTC
D gene: TRBD2; J gene: TRBJ2-3; clone size: once; V gene: TRBV7-9; CDR3 protein: CASSLVKREGDYTQYF; CDR3 DNA: TGTGCCAGCAGCTTAGTTAAACGGGAGGGCGATTATACGCAGTATTTT
D gene: -; J gene: TRBJ2-2; clone size: once; V gene: TRBV25-1; CDR3 protein: CASSEPGFTGELFF; CDR3 DNA: TGTGCCAGCAGTGAACCAGGGTTCACCGGGGAGCTGTTTTTT
D gene: -; J gene: TRBJ1-2; clone size: -; V gene: TRBV25-1; CDR3 protein: CASSEQGGSNYGYTF; CDR3 DNA: TGTGCCAGCAGTGAACAGGGAGGCAGTAACTATGGCTACACCTTC
D gene: -; J gene: TRBJ1-5; clone size: -; V gene: TRBV19; CDR3 protein: CASSIWGKDGQPQHF; CDR3 DNA: TGTGCCAGTAGTATCTGGGGCAAGGACGGTCAGCCCCAGCATTTT
D gene: -; J gene: TRBJ1-2; clone size: -; V gene: TRBV5-5; CDR3 protein: CASSYGGYGYTF; CDR3 DNA: TGTGCCAGCAGCTACGGAGGCTATGGCTACACCTTC
D gene: TRBD2; J gene: TRBJ2-1; clone size: -; V gene: TRBV5-4; CDR3 protein: CASSPEGGRAYNEQFF; CDR3 DNA: TGTGCCAGCAGCCCGGAGGGTGGGAGGGCTTACAATGAGCAGTTCTTC
D gene: TRBD2; J gene: TRBJ2-5; clone size: -; V gene: TRBV5-4; CDR3 protein: CASSLSPLAGETQYF; CDR3 DNA: TGTGCCAGCAGCCTCTCGCCCCTAGCGGGAGAGACCCAGTACTTC
D gene: TRBD1; J gene: TRBJ1-4; clone size: -; V gene: TRBV7-9; CDR3 protein: CASSYLGTGYEKLFF; CDR3 DNA: TGTGCCAGCAGCTACCTCGGGACAGGGTATGAAAAACTGTTTTTT